The 26 T cell receptor beta chains below come from one sample, sequenced in a study of blood T cell repertoires in COVID-19. The table came from immunoSEQ multiplex PCR; TCRdb's copy has only in-frame clones and leaves some out. Among 100,000 to 150,000 clones listed, approximately 81% were seen once. What was sequenced was peripheral blood. The receptors shown here come from a man in his 60s with acute or convalescent COVID-19.

The chain has TRBV7-3 and TRBJ2-7; 8 positions match TRBD2. J lost 0 bases, V lost 4 bases, and 5 bases had no gene match. The germline V gene encodes CDR1 SGHTA and CDR2 FQGTGA. The CDR3 covers 15 residues. CDR3 DNA sequence: TGTGCCAGCAGCTATAGCGGGGATAGCTCCTACGAGCAGTACTTC. Residues: CASSYSGDSSYEQYF.

Ten or more counts support this clone. The chain employs TRBV7-2 and TRBJ2-1; 8 bases agree with TRBD1. Germline V gives CDR1 SGHTA, CDR2 FQGNSA. Losses at the gene ends were 5 bases for V and 6 bases for J; bases not matched to a gene: 3. The CDR3 extends over 13 amino acids. The CDR3 protein is CASSKDRVNEQFF. The CDR3 bases are TGTGCCAGCAGCAAGGACAGGGTCAATGAGCAGTTCTTC.

The chain employs TRBV11-3 and TRBJ1-6; D gene uncertain. Trimming cost V 3 bases and J 7 bases, with 10 bases left between them. This CDR3 contains 14 residues. Germline CDR1 SGHNT, CDR2 YENEEA. The CDR3: CASSLRFRNSPLHF. CDR3 coding DNA: TGTGCCAGCAGCTTGAGGTTTCGAAATTCACCCCTCCACTTT.

The gene calls are TRBV18 and TRBJ2-3, with D hard to call. Looked up from germline, CDR1 is KGHSH and CDR2 is LQKENI. The germline V and J ends were trimmed by 7 bases and 0 bases, with 11 bases remaining between them. CDR3 length: 14 amino acids. CDR3 region: CASYYGSSTDTQYF. In nucleotides, the CDR3 is TGTGCCAGCTACTATGGCTCTAGCACAGATACGCAGTATTTT.

The V call is TRBV11-3, the J call TRBJ2-7; 9 nucleotides align to TRBD1. CDR1 and CDR2 (germline): SGHNT, YENEEA. This CDR3 is built from 18 residues. J lost 6 bases, V lost 3 bases, and 18 bases had no gene match. The CDR3 spells CASSFKAALRDRETEQYF. The CDR3 region has the DNA TGTGCCAGCAGCTTCAAAGCGGCCCTCCGGGACAGGGAGACCGAGCAGTACTTC.

V usage is TRBV18 and J usage is TRBJ1-5; TRBD1 is a possible D gene (5 bases). Germline CDR1 is KGHSH and CDR2 is LQKENI. The V end was cut by 3 bases, the J end by 2 bases, with 11 bases between. The CDR3 extends over 15 amino acids. As DNA, the CDR3 is TGTGCCAGCTCACCGGGGGAGGGGCGCAATCAGCCCCAGCATTTT. Encoded protein: CASSPGEGRNQPQHF.

CDR3 loop: CASLIGTSGTYEQYF. The CDR3 DNA sequence: TGTGCCAGCCTAATCGGAACTAGCGGAACCTACGAGCAGTACTTC. V is TRBV6-6 and J is TRBJ2-7; 8 nucleotides align to TRBD2. The CDR3 runs to 15 residues. CDR1 is MNHNY, CDR2 SVGAGI, per germline (reference sequence). Trimming removed 8 bases from V and 2 bases from J; junction bases left unmatched: 11.

The rearrangement joins TRBV9 to TRBJ2-1; TRBD2 matches at 9 bases. Germline CDR1 reads SGDLS; CDR2 reads YYNGEE. The V gene end was trimmed by 0 bases and the J gene end by 8 bases; junction bases not matched to a gene: 9. This CDR3 spans 16 amino acids. CDR3 amino acids: CASSVARRGGRDEQFF. In DNA form, the CDR3 reads TGTGCCAGCAGCGTAGCTCGGCGGGGGGGCCGCGATGAGCAGTTCTTC.

The rearrangement links TRBV6-5 to TRBJ2-6; tentatively, D is TRBD2 (6 bases). Trimming cost V 0 bases and J 2 bases, with 8 bases left between them. This CDR3 spans 16 amino acids. Germline assignment: CDR1 MNHEY and CDR2 SVGAGI. The CDR3 spells CASSYSSGAGANVLTF. CDR3 DNA sequence: TGTGCCAGCAGTTACTCGTCGGGGGCTGGGGCCAACGTCCTGACTTTC.

The J gene is TRBJ1-5, the V gene TRBV6-1; no clear D gene. Germline lookup yields CDR1 MNHNS and CDR2 SASEGT. The ends were cut back, 1 base at V and 3 bases at J, with 13 bases in the middle. The CDR3 consists of 16 residues. CDR3 coding DNA: TGTGCCAGCAGTGAAGGAGTCCCCGAGAACAATCAGCCCCAGCATTTT. Residues: CASSEGVPENNQPQHF.

This clone was counted a few times. This chain joins TRBV6-4 and TRBJ1-5; possible D gene TRBD1, 5 bases. This CDR3 comprises 15 residues. V was cut by 8 bases and J by 0 bases, with 14 bases left in between. Per germline, CDR1 MRHNA and CDR2 SNTAGT. CDR3 nucleotide sequence: TGTGCCAGCCGCCGTTCGGGGGATAGCAATCAGCCCCAGCATTTT. This gives the protein CASRRSGDSNQPQHF.

The V gene is TRBV5-6, the J gene TRBJ1-2, with 10 nucleotides matching TRBD1. The germline V gene has CDR1 SGHDT and CDR2 YYEEEE. CDR3 size: 14 residues. The V segment lost 3 bases and the J segment 3 bases; nucleotides outside the gene matches: 2. DNA for the CDR3: TGTGCCAGCAGCTGGGACAGGGGAGACTATGGCTACACCTTC. Translating gives CASSWDRGDYGYTF.

This clone occurred many times. Written as DNA, the CDR3 is TGTGCCAGCAGCAAAGCCCCAGGGTCCACCGGGGAGCTGTTTTTT. Its translation is CASSKAPGSTGELFF. V gene TRBV21-1 combines with J gene TRBJ2-2; the table's D gene call, TRBD1, was not cross checked with the DNA. TRBV21-1 is classified as a pseudogene. The CDR3 extends over 15 amino acids.

The V call is TRBV15, the J call TRBJ2-5; TRBD2 is a possible D gene (6 bases). Germline assignment: CDR1 LNHNV and CDR2 YYDKDF (reference sequence). This CDR3 has 15 amino acids. Between the trimmed V and J ends, which lost 0 bases and 0 bases, there was a span of 8 bases. In DNA, the CDR3 is TGTGCCACCAGCAGAGATTGGGGGGACCAAGAGACCCAGTACTTC. Its protein is CATSRDWGDQETQYF.

The chain's CDR3 is CASSQRPAGGPYEQYF. For the CDR3, the DNA is TGCGCCAGCAGCCAACGCCCCGCGGGAGGGCCCTACGAGCAGTACTTC. V and J are TRBV5-1 and TRBJ2-7, with 9 bases matching TRBD2. J was trimmed by 2 bases and V by 4 bases; bases with no gene match: 10. Germline V lookup: CDR1 SGHRS, CDR2 YFSETQ. The CDR3 sequence is 16 residues long.

The chain combines TRBV25-1 with TRBJ2-1; 9 nucleotides agree with TRBD1. CDR1 MGHDK and CDR2 SYGVNS come from the germline V gene. This CDR3 is built from 13 residues. V shed 7 bases, J shed 7 bases, and the junction held 5 bases outside the gene matches. Here the CDR3 DNA reads TGTGCCAGCATACAGGGGGCGAGGAATGAGCAGTTCTTC. The encoded protein is CASIQGARNEQFF. The whole variable domain, filled in from reference TRBV25-1 and TRBJ2-1, reads EADIYQTPRYLVIGTGKKITLECSQTMGHDKMYWYQQDPGMELHLIHYSYGVNSTEKGDLSSESTVSRIRTEHFPLTLESARPSHTSQYLCASIQGARNEQFFGPGTRLTVL.

The rearrangement joins TRBV13 to TRBJ2-1; 7 nucleotides line up with TRBD2. The CDR3 is 16 residues long. Germline trimming cut 5 bases from V and 1 base from J; bases unmatched to any gene: 8. CDR1 and CDR2 from the germline V gene are PRHDT and FYEKMQ (reference sequence). The CDR3 loop reads CASSPEGGSSYNEQFF. Written as DNA, the CDR3 is TGTGCCAGCAGCCCGGAGGGCGGGAGTTCCTACAATGAGCAGTTCTTC.

The rearrangement joins TRBV3-1 (or the pseudogene TRBV3-2) to TRBJ1-2; D perhaps matches TRBD1 (5 bases). Germline CDR1 is LGHDT and CDR2 is YNNKEL (reference sequence). Trimming cost V 1 base and J 5 bases, with 14 bases left between them. CDR3 length: 15 residues. Here the CDR3 DNA reads TGTGCCAGCAGCCAAGCCCACGGGGCGGGGTATGGCTACACCTTC. Residues: CASSQAHGAGYGYTF.

A few counts support this clone. The chain combines TRBV5-1 with TRBJ2-7; 7 bases line up with TRBD1. The V gene's germline CDR1 is SGHRS and CDR2 YFSETQ. The CDR3 extends over 13 amino acids. V was clipped by 5 bases and J by 2 bases; unmatched bases: 4. This CDR3 is CASRSGTAYEQYF. CDR3 DNA: TGCGCCAGCAGATCCGGGACAGCCTACGAGCAGTACTTC.

The chain employs TRBV2 and TRBJ2-1; TRBD2 matches 7 bases. Losses at the gene ends were 3 bases for V and 4 bases for J; bases not matched to a gene: 6. The CDR3 is 15 amino acids. Germline-derived CDR1 and CDR2 are SNHLY and FYNNEI. DNA for the CDR3: TGTGCCAGCAGTGATGGGCTAGCGGCGTACAATGAGCAGTTCTTC. This codes for CASSDGLAAYNEQFF.

The chain carries TRBV13 and TRBJ1-4; TRBD1 might be the D (5 bases). Germline V lookup: CDR1 PRHDT, CDR2 FYEKMQ (reference sequence). The V and J ends lost 8 bases and 8 bases respectively, with 12 bases between them. The CDR3 spans 12 residues. For the CDR3, the DNA is TGTGCCAGCGGAAAGGAGGGGGAAAAACTGTTTTTT. Its translation: CASGKEGEKLFF.

The chain employs TRBV19 and TRBJ2-1, with D tentatively TRBD1 (5 bases). CDR1 is LNHDA, CDR2 SQIVND, per germline (reference sequence). There are 15 residues in the CDR3. The ends were cut back, 2 bases at V and 0 bases at J, with 8 bases in the middle. CDR3 in amino acids: CASSIKGASYNEQFF. CDR3 nucleotide sequence: TGTGCCAGTAGTATAAAAGGGGCCTCCTACAATGAGCAGTTCTTC.

The chain couples TRBV5-1 to TRBJ1-2; tentatively, D is TRBD1 (6 bases). The CDR3 is made up of 17 amino acids. V was pared by 0 bases and J by 2 bases, with 17 bases between. Germline CDR1 SGHRS, CDR2 YFSETQ. This CDR3 is CASSLAQGQERNYGYTF. The CDR3 nucleotides are TGCGCCAGCAGCTTGGCGCAGGGGCAGGAGCGGAACTATGGCTACACCTTC.

The chain links TRBV30 to TRBJ1-1; D possibly corresponds to TRBD1 (6 bases). V lost 3 bases to trimming and J lost 1 base, with 9 bases between them. There are 13 residues in the CDR3. In germline, CDR1 is GTSNPN, CDR2 SVGIG (reference sequence). In DNA, the CDR3 is TGTGCCTGGAGCGGGGGGCCGAACACTGAAGCTTTCTTT. Protein sequence: CAWSGGPNTEAFF.

The chain links TRBV5-8 to TRBJ1-2, with a tentative D call TRBD1 (5 bases). This CDR3 contains 15 residues. V was trimmed by 5 bases and J by 5 bases, leaving 19 bases between them. From germline, CDR1 is SGHTS and CDR2 YDEGEE. In DNA, the CDR3 is TGTGCCAGCAGGAGGAGGGACGGAGAACATTATGGCTACACCTTC. Translating gives CASRRRDGEHYGYTF.

The chain couples TRBV19 to TRBJ1-2, with D possibly matching TRBD1 (6 bases). This CDR3 region has 15 residues. Germline V gene lookup returns CDR1 LNHDA and CDR2 SQIVND (reference sequence). V lost 3 bases, J lost 3 bases, and 14 bases lay in between. The CDR3 reads CASSILWGRHYGYTF. The DNA for the CDR3 is TGTGCCAGTAGTATTCTTTGGGGGCGTCACTATGGCTACACCTTC.